This paragraph covers one T cell receptor beta chain sequence. In the original processing: Counts of nucleated cells, estimated from reference gene primer amplification, were obtained. Assay: immunoSEQ multiplex PCR; the TCRdb copy retains only in-frame clones and omits some. V, J and clone size are those of that table, while D and trimming were read from the DNA. This sample has about 370,000 clones, with 85% to 90% found just once. Trimming removed 1 base from V and 9 bases from J, with 10 bases in between. Germline V lookup: CDR1 LGHDT, CDR2 YNNKEL (reference sequence). This CDR3 has 14 amino acids. The sample comes from a study of blood T cell repertoires in COVID-19.

The source is a young man who had recovered from COVID-19. Source material: PBMCs or T cells enriched from blood (not recorded which). V is TRBV3-1 (or the pseudogene TRBV3-2) and J is TRBJ1-6; no clear D. CDR3 nucleotides: TGTGCCAGCAGCCAAGTAGGGAGTACTTCACCCCTCCACTTT. Protein sequence: CASSQVGSTSPLHF.